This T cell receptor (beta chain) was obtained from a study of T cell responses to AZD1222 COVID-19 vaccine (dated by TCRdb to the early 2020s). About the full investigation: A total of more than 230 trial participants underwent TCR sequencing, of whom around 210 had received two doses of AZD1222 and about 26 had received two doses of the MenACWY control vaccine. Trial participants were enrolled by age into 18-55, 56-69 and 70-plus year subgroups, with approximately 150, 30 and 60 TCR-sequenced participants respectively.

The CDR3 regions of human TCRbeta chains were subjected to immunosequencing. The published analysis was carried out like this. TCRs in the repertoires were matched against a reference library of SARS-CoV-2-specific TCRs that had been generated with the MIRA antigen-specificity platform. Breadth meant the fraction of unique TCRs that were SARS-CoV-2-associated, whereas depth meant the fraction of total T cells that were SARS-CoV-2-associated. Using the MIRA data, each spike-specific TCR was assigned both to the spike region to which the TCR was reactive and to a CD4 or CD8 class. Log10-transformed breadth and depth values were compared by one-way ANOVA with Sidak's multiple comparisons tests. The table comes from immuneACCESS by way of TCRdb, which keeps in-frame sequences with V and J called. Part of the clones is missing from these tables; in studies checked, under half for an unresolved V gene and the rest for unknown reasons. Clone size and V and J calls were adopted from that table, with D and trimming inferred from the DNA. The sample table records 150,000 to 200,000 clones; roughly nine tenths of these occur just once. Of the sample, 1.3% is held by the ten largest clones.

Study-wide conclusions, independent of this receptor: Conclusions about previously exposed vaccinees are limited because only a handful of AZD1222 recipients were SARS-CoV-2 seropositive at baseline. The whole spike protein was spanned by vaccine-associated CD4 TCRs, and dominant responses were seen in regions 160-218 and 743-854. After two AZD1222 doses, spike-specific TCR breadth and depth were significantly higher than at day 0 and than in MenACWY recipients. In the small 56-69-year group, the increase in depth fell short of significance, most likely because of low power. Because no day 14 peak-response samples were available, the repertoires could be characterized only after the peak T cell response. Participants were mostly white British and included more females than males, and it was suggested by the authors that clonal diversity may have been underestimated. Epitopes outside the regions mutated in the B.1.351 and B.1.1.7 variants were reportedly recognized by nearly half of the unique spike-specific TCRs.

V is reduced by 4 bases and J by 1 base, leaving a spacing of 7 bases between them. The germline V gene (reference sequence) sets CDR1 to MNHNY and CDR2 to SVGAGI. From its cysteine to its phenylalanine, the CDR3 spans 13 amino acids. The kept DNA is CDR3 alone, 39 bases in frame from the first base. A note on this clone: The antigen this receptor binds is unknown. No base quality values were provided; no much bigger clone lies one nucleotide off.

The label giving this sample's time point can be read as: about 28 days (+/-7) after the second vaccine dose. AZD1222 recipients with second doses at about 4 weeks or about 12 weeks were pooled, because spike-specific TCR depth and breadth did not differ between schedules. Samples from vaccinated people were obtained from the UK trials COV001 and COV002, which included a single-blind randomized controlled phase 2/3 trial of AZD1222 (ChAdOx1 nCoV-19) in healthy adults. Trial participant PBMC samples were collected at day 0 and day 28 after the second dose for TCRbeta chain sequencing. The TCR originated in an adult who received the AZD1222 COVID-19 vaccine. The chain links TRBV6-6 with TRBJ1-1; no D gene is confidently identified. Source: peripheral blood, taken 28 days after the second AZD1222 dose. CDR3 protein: CASSFQWNTEAFF. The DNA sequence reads TGTGCCAGCAGTTTTCAGTGGAACACTGAAGCTTTCTTT.